This T cell receptor beta chain was captured in a study of cytomegalovirus exposure and HLA in healthy donors. Study in general: HLA-typed donors contributed around 82 million unique TCRs, which were held in an early data release.

PCR was performed using 60 Vbeta and 13 Jbeta primers. Assay: immunoSEQ multiplex PCR; the TCRdb copy retains only in-frame clones and omits some. Altogether some 180,000 clones are present, about 9% being singletons, with the ten largest covering 1% to 1.5%. V shed 10 bases and J 4 bases; nucleotides not matched to a gene: 12. The length of the CDR3 is 14 residues. Germline V gene sequence: CDR1 MNHNS, CDR2 SASEGT. This clone was recorded a few times. The clonotype was recovered from a young woman in good health and CMV-seropositive. Sequencing used PBMCs. V gene TRBV6-1 combines with J gene TRBJ1-1, with TRBD1 matching over 7 bases. The DNA for the CDR3 is TGTGCCACAAAGACAGGGTTCGGTGGCACTGAAGCTTTCTTT. It is translated as CATKTGFGGTEAFF.